Shown below are 25 T cell receptor beta chains from a single sample sequenced in a study of blood T cell repertoires in COVID-19. The repertoire was sequenced with immunoSEQ multiplex PCR; TCRdb's copy has only in-frame clones and lacks some. The sample contains about 310,000 clones, approximately 86% of which appear only once. Material for sequencing was peripheral blood. These TCRs come from a man aged 18 to 30 with active or convalescent COVID-19.

V gene TRBV11-2 combines with J gene TRBJ2-7, with 9 bases identical to TRBD1. Germline CDR1 reads SGHAT; CDR2 reads FQNNGV. After removal of 5 bases from V and 0 bases from J, the junction contained 5 bases not matched to a gene. This CDR3 has 15 amino acids. The CDR3 is CASSTGTGFSYEQYF. The CDR3 region has the DNA TGTGCCAGCAGCACCGGGACAGGGTTCTCCTACGAGCAGTACTTC. The full variable domain, rest sourced from reference TRBV11-2 and TRBJ2-7, is EAGVAQSPRYKIIEKRQSVAFWCNPISGHATLYWYQQILGQGPKLLIQFQNNGVVDDSQLPKDRFSAERLKGVDSTLKIQPAKLEDSAVYLCASSTGTGFSYEQYFGPGTRLTVT.

The V call is TRBV11-2, the J call TRBJ2-7; possible D gene TRBD2, 6 bases. The germline V and J ends were trimmed by 5 bases and 6 bases, with 14 bases remaining between them. The CDR3 runs 13 residues. CDR1 and CDR2 (germline): SGHAT, FQNNGV. The CDR3 bases are TGTGCCAGCAGCCCATTCAAGGGAGGCGAGCAGTACTTC. Protein: CASSPFKGGEQYF.

The rearrangement links TRBV4-1 to TRBJ2-7; possible D gene TRBD1, 6 bases. Germline V gives CDR1 MGHRA, CDR2 YSYEKL. The V end lost 4 bases, the J end lost 3 bases, and 13 bases lay between the germline ends. The CDR3 has 14 amino acids. The DNA of the CDR3 is TGCGCCAGCAGCCCCGGACAGTTCAGCTACGAGCAGTACTTC. It codes for CASSPGQFSYEQYF.

The chain recombines TRBV29-1 with TRBJ2-5; possible D gene TRBD1, 5 bases. Germline CDR1 SQVTM, CDR2 ANQGSEA. The CDR3 is made up of 12 amino acids. Trimming removed 7 bases at V and 4 bases at J, with 13 bases between. CDR3 bases: TGCAGCGGCGAAATTAGGGGAGAGACCCAGTACTTC. This translates into CSGEIRGETQYF.

V gene TRBV6-6 combines with J gene TRBJ2-5; TRBD1 matches 7 bases. The V and J ends lost 2 bases and 5 bases, in that order; junction bases with no gene match: 5. Germline lookup yields CDR1 MNHNY and CDR2 SVGAGI (reference sequence). This CDR3 is 14 amino acids long. CDR3 bases: TGTGCCAGCAGTTACCGAGGGGGCTTGGAGACCCAGTACTTC. Its protein is CASSYRGGLETQYF.

V usage is TRBV19 and J usage is TRBJ1-6; TRBD1 aligns across 9 bases. V was clipped by 5 bases and J by 13 bases; unmatched bases: 15. From germline, CDR1 is LNHDA and CDR2 SQIVND (reference sequence). The CDR3 runs to 16 residues. CDR3 region: CASSGSPGQGRVPLHF. CDR3 DNA: TGTGCCAGTAGTGGCAGCCCGGGACAGGGTAGAGTTCCCCTCCACTTT.

This rearrangement joins TRBV19 to TRBJ2-5; 7 bases are shared with TRBD2. The CDR3 is 15 amino acids. V was clipped by 6 bases and J by 5 bases; unmatched bases: 12. CDR1 LNHDA and CDR2 SQIVND come from the germline V gene (reference sequence). The CDR3 loop is CASRAPGRGGETQYF. For the CDR3, the DNA is TGTGCCAGTAGAGCTCCGGGACGGGGAGGGGAGACCCAGTACTTC. Combining the CDR3 with reference TRBV19 and TRBJ2-5 gives the whole variable domain DGGITQSPKYLFRKEGQNVTLSCEQNLNHDAMYWYRQDPGQGLRLIYYSQIVNDFQKGDIAEGYSVSREKKESFPLTVTSAQKNPTAFYLCASRAPGRGGETQYFGPGTRLLVL.

The chain uses TRBV4-1 and TRBJ2-7, with D maybe TRBD1 (6 bases). The V and J ends lost 3 bases and 2 bases respectively, with 20 bases between them. Germline V gene sequence: CDR1 MGHRA, CDR2 YSYEKL. The CDR3 contains 17 residues. The CDR3 spells CASSHEGRGARAYEQYF. The CDR3 DNA sequence: TGCGCCAGCAGCCATGAGGGCAGGGGCGCCAGGGCCTACGAGCAGTACTTC.

The chain couples TRBV2 to TRBJ2-1; 8 bases match TRBD1. The CDR3 is 14 residues long. Germline CDR1 and CDR2: SNHLY and FYNNEI. V gave up 8 bases and J gave up 9 bases; unmatched junction bases: 12. CDR3: CASRIGTGFGEQFF. The CDR3 DNA sequence: TGTGCCAGCCGAATCGGGACAGGCTTCGGTGAGCAGTTCTTC.

This chain joins TRBV12-5 and TRBJ2-2; D call uncertain. Germline CDR1 is LGHNT and CDR2 is FRNRAP. The CDR3 runs to 15 residues. V was trimmed by 0 bases and J by 1 base, leaving 6 bases between them. The DNA for the CDR3 is TGTGCTAGTGGTTTGGTGGCCCTGAACACCGGGGAGCTGTTTTTT. It translates to CASGLVALNTGELFF.

J is TRBJ2-1 and V is TRBV6-5; 12 bases fit TRBD2. V was clipped by 3 bases and J by 7 bases; unmatched bases: 7. Germline V lookup: CDR1 MNHEY, CDR2 SVGAGI. The CDR3 is made up of 16 amino acids. In nucleotides, the CDR3 is TGTGCCAGCAGTTATGGGGTGACTAGCGGGAGTAATGAGCAGTTCTTC. This sequence encodes CASSYGVTSGSNEQFF.

In DNA form, the CDR3 reads TGCGCCAGCAGCCAAGGAGCAGGGGCGGCTGAGCAGTTCTTC. It codes for CASSQGAGAAEQFF. The chain is built from TRBV4-1 and TRBJ2-1, with TRBD1 as a possible D gene (6 bases). The germline CDR1 and CDR2 sequences are MGHRA and YSYEKL. V dropped 1 base and J dropped 9 bases, with 13 bases sitting between them. This CDR3 is 14 amino acids long.

V gene TRBV4-2 combines with J gene TRBJ2-1, with TRBD2 identical over 14 bases. The germline V gene has CDR1 LGHNA and CDR2 YNFKEQ. The CDR3 is 17 residues long. V trimming: 1 base; J trimming: 8 bases; junction bases outside the gene matches: 7. The CDR3 sequence is CASSQGGGLAGAYEQFF. CDR3 nucleotide sequence: TGTGCCAGCAGCCAAGGAGGGGGACTAGCGGGAGCCTATGAGCAGTTCTTC.

The chain has TRBV19 and TRBJ2-5; possible D gene TRBD2, 6 bases. The CDR3 is 15 residues long. The germline V and J ends were trimmed by 3 bases and 6 bases, with 17 bases remaining between them. Per the germline V gene, CDR1 is LNHDA and CDR2 is SQIVND (reference sequence). DNA for the CDR3: TGTGCCAGTAGTATCTCCGGGTCCGGCGGGAAGACCCAGTACTTC. It yields the protein CASSISGSGGKTQYF.

This clone has at least ten counts. The chain is built from TRBV6-4 and TRBJ2-3, with D possibly matching TRBD2 (6 bases). CDR3 length: 15 residues. The germline CDR1 and CDR2 sequences are MRHNA and SNTAGT. V lost 5 bases and J lost 0, with 12 bases in between. CDR3: CASSSVADSTDTQYF. CDR3 sequence (DNA): TGTGCCAGCAGTTCCGTAGCGGATAGCACAGATACGCAGTATTTT.

In its sample, this clone was seen a few times. The genes are TRBV16 and TRBJ1-6; no clear D. The CDR3 runs to 17 residues. Trimming cost V 5 bases and J 2 bases, with 16 bases left between them. CDR1 is KGHSY and CDR2 is FQNENV in the germline V gene. CDR3 coding DNA: TGTGCCAGCAGCACGCAGTCGGGTTTCACCTATAATTCACCCCTCCACTTT. Its protein is CASSTQSGFTYNSPLHF.

The V gene is TRBV6-5, the J gene TRBJ2-2, with D unclear. This CDR3 comprises 15 residues. Germline assignment: CDR1 MNHEY and CDR2 SVGAGI. V was clipped by 0 bases and J by 4 bases, with 9 bases between them. This CDR3 is CASSYSQTGTGELFF. In nucleotides, the CDR3 is TGTGCCAGCAGTTACTCCCAGACGGGCACCGGGGAGCTGTTTTTT.

This chain joins TRBV4-1 and TRBJ1-1; D perhaps matches TRBD1 (5 bases). The V gene's germline CDR1 is MGHRA and CDR2 YSYEKL. V gave up 6 bases and J gave up 7 bases, with 24 bases separating them. CDR3 length equals 16 residues. Here the CDR3 DNA reads TGCGCCAGCAGGACAAATCAGGGTCCGGCGTCGGTTGAAGCTTTCTTT. Residues: CASRTNQGPASVEAFF.

This chain connects TRBV18 to TRBJ2-3, with TRBD1 matching over 10 bases. Trimming at V came to 6 bases and at J to 6 bases, leaving 6 bases not matched to a gene. Germline V lookup: CDR1 KGHSH, CDR2 LQKENI. The CDR3 consists of 14 residues. The CDR3 reads CASSDRGVVDTQYF. CDR3 DNA: TGTGCCAGCTCGGACAGGGGGGTAGTGGATACGCAGTATTTT.

The sample holds one count of this clone. The V gene is TRBV7-9, the J gene TRBJ2-7; D perhaps matches TRBD1 (5 bases). The CDR3 consists of 14 residues. Germline V gives CDR1 SEHNR, CDR2 FQNEAQ (reference sequence). The germline V and J ends were trimmed by 5 bases and 0 bases, with 11 bases remaining between them. CDR3 DNA sequence: TGTGCCAGCAGCACCCCCAGGGACTCCTACGAGCAGTACTTC. As protein: CASSTPRDSYEQYF.

The rearrangement joins TRBV7-6 to TRBJ2-7; TRBD1 matches at 10 bases. The CDR3 sequence is 15 residues long. Germline assignment: CDR1 SGHVS and CDR2 FNYEAQ. Trimming at V came to 5 bases and at J to 3 bases, leaving 7 bases not matched to a gene. CDR3 nucleotide sequence: TGTGCCAGCAGCCATGGGACAGGGGACTTCTACGAGCAGTACTTC. It encodes CASSHGTGDFYEQYF.

V gene TRBV18 combines with J gene TRBJ2-3, with D maybe TRBD1 (6 bases). The length of the CDR3 is 16 residues. The germline V gene has CDR1 KGHSH and CDR2 LQKENI. The V and J ends lost 3 bases and 2 bases respectively, with 15 bases between them. The CDR3 here is CASSPLKQGPTDTQYF. The CDR3 coding sequence is TGTGCCAGCTCACCTTTGAAACAGGGACCCACAGATACGCAGTATTTT. Using reference TRBV18 and TRBJ2-3 for the parts outside the CDR3, the full variable domain is NAGVMQNPRHLVRRRGQEARLRCSPMKGHSHVYWYRQLPEEGLKFMVYLQKENIIDESGMPKERFSAEFPKEGPSILRIQQVVRGDSAAYFCASSPLKQGPTDTQYFGPGTRLTVL.

This clone was counted once. The CDR3 loop reads CASRDRVAQHF. Written as DNA, the CDR3 is TGTGCCAGCCGGGACAGGGTGGCCCAGCATTTT. The genes are TRBV19 and TRBJ1-5; 9 bases align to TRBD1. V dropped 9 bases and J dropped 11; count of bases not matched to a gene: 5. Per the germline V gene, CDR1 is LNHDA and CDR2 is SQIVND (reference sequence). The length of the CDR3 is 11 residues.

The CDR3 DNA follows: TGTGCCAGTAGTACTATTAGCGGGAGGGCGGACTATGAGCAGTTCTTC. This sequence encodes CASSTISGRADYEQFF. J is TRBJ2-1 and V is TRBV19, with TRBD2 matching over 11 bases. The length of the CDR3 is 16 residues. V lost 4 bases to trimming and J lost 8 bases; unmatched junction nucleotides: 10. The germline V gene encodes CDR1 LNHDA and CDR2 SQIVND (reference sequence).

The chain couples TRBV27 to TRBJ2-7, with TRBD1 matching over 9 bases. The CDR3 spans 16 residues. Germline-derived CDR1 and CDR2 are MNHEY and SMNVEV (reference sequence). J lost 1 base, V lost 1 base, and 5 bases had no gene match. CDR3 sequence (DNA): TGTGCCAGCAGTTTATTGTGGGGGACAGGGTCCTACGAGCAGTACTTC. Protein: CASSLLWGTGSYEQYF.